A single sample gave rise to the 29 T cell receptor beta chains below, sequenced in a study of OX40 agonist ivuxolimab in advanced cancers. Sequencing used immunoSEQ multiplex PCR; TCRdb keeps in-frame clones, though not all of them. The sample consists of 80,000 or so clones, approximately 89% of them appearing once. Specimen: CD4+ or CD8+ T cells sorted from blood, collected in a trial of the OX40 agonist ivuxolimab. The receptors derive from an adult with an advanced solid tumor such as melanoma, head and neck, liver or kidney cancer.

The chain is built from TRBV11-2 and TRBJ2-5; 7 bases line up with TRBD1. The CDR3 sequence is 18 residues long. From germline, CDR1 is SGHAT and CDR2 FQNNGV. J lost 5 bases, V lost 7 bases, and 22 bases had no gene match. The CDR3 DNA reads TGTGCCAGCAACCCAGCTGAGCGAGACAGGGAAGGTATGGAGACCCAGTACTTC. Translating it yields CASNPAERDREGMETQYF. The full variable domain, with the rest looked up from reference TRBV11-2 and TRBJ2-5, is EAGVAQSPRYKIIEKRQSVAFWCNPISGHATLYWYQQILGQGPKLLIQFQNNGVVDDSQLPKDRFSAERLKGVDSTLKIQPAKLEDSAVYLCASNPAERDREGMETQYFGPGTRLLVL.

The genes are TRBV18 and TRBJ1-1, with a weak D call TRBD1 (6 bases). Germline loops: CDR1 KGHSH, CDR2 LQKENI. The length of the CDR3 is 14 residues. Trimming shortened V by 1 base and J by 2 bases, and 8 bases separated the two germline ends. This chain's CDR3 is CASSPRQANTEAFF. In nucleotides, the CDR3 is TGTGCCAGCTCACCACGACAGGCCAACACTGAAGCTTTCTTT.

In its sample, this clone was seen a few times. Other DNA sequences of this sample code for an identical CDR3. This chain links TRBV2 with TRBJ1-6, with D possibly matching TRBD1 (6 bases). Germline V CDR1 and CDR2: SNHLY, FYNNEI. V was shortened by 7 bases and J by 10 bases, with 17 bases between the two germline ends. The CDR3 has 14 residues. The CDR3 loop reads CASKGEGGGSPLHF. CDR3 sequence (DNA): TGTGCCAGCAAGGGGGAGGGTGGGGGGTCACCCCTCCACTTT.

The gene calls are TRBV5-1 and TRBJ1-2, with 10 bases that match TRBD1. The germline V gene encodes CDR1 SGHRS and CDR2 YFSETQ. The CDR3 covers 13 residues. The V segment lost 4 bases and the J segment 7 bases; nucleotides outside the gene matches: 4. The CDR3 region is CASSGRTGGGYTF. In DNA, the CDR3 is TGCGCCAGCAGCGGGAGGACAGGGGGTGGCTACACCTTC.

The chain employs TRBV5-1 and TRBJ2-1; 7 bases match TRBD1. The CDR3 consists of 16 residues. J lost 4 bases, V lost 1 base, and 8 bases had no gene match. Germline assignment: CDR1 SGHRS and CDR2 YFSETQ. The CDR3 region has the DNA TGCGCCAGCAGCTTGCACGGACAGGTCATTTACAATGAGCAGTTCTTC. This translates into CASSLHGQVIYNEQFF.

The gene calls are TRBV6-6 and TRBJ2-7; 9 bases agree with TRBD2. Germline values: CDR1 MNHNY, CDR2 SVGAGI (reference sequence). This CDR3 is 15 amino acids long. V lost 6 bases and J lost 2; bases outside the gene matches: 8. The CDR3 coding sequence is TGTGCCAGCAGCTATACCGGGACTAGCACCTACGAGCAGTACTTC. The encoded protein is CASSYTGTSTYEQYF.

This rearrangement joins TRBV27 to TRBJ1-6, with a tentative D call TRBD1 (5 bases). The CDR3 length is 15 residues. CDR1 MNHEY and CDR2 SMNVEV come from the germline V gene (reference sequence). V was pared by 7 bases and J by 0 bases, with 10 bases between. The CDR3 DNA follows: TGTGCCAGCAAGAGGGGTCCCTCCTATAATTCACCCCTCCACTTT. This codes for CASKRGPSYNSPLHF.

In the case of this clone: At one of its ends the junction is not consistent with the germline gene, which may arise from a read error. The genes are TRBV7-9 and TRBJ1-2, with D possibly TRBD1 on 5 matching bases. Germline V gene data show CDR1 as SEHNR and CDR2 as FQNEAQ (reference sequence). This CDR3 is built from 13 residues. The CDR3 reads CASSEGAGQLVGF. The CDR3 DNA follows: TGTGCCAGCTCCGAAGGGGCGGGGCAGCTTGTTGGGTTC.

The chain links TRBV11-3 to TRBJ2-1; 10 nucleotides line up with TRBD2. Unmatched junction bases numbered 6, after V lost 5 bases and J lost 5 bases. The CDR3 is 15 residues long. The germline gives CDR1 SGHNT, CDR2 YENEEA. The CDR3 nucleotides are TGTGCCAGCAGCCCCGGACTAGCGGAAAACAATGAGCAGTTCTTC. Protein sequence: CASSPGLAENNEQFF.

This chain joins TRBV11-2 and TRBJ2-3; D call uncertain. V lost 1 base, J lost 4 bases, and 0 bases lay in between. Germline loops: CDR1 SGHAT, CDR2 FQNNGV. The CDR3 consists of 11 residues. CDR3 region: CASSLADTQYF. The CDR3 DNA is TGTGCCAGCAGCTTAGCAGATACGCAGTATTTT. The full variable domain, completed using reference TRBV11-2 and TRBJ2-3, is EAGVAQSPRYKIIEKRQSVAFWCNPISGHATLYWYQQILGQGPKLLIQFQNNGVVDDSQLPKDRFSAERLKGVDSTLKIQPAKLEDSAVYLCASSLADTQYFGPGTRLTVL.

The chain uses TRBV7-2 and TRBJ1-1; possible D gene TRBD1, 5 bases. Germline CDR1 and CDR2: SGHTA and FQGNSA. The CDR3 is 15 residues long. Trimming shortened V by 4 bases and J by 1 base, and 13 bases separated the two germline ends. CDR3 in DNA: TGTGCCAGCAGCTCTGACCGGGGGACGAACACTGAAGCTTTCTTT. The encoded protein is CASSSDRGTNTEAFF.

In this sample, this clone turned up once. The chain carries TRBV5-4 and TRBJ2-7, with D tentatively TRBD1 (7 bases). Per the germline V gene, CDR1 is SGHNT and CDR2 is YYREEE (reference sequence). V lost 2 bases and J lost 0, with 12 bases in between. The CDR3 is made up of 15 amino acids. For the CDR3, the DNA is TGTGCCAGCAGCTTCGGTCAGGGGGGCTCCTACGAGCAGTACTTC. Its protein product is CASSFGQGGSYEQYF.

This chain links TRBV9 with TRBJ2-1, with 9 nucleotides matching TRBD2. The V and J ends lost 1 base and 7 bases, in that order; junction bases with no gene match: 12. The CDR3 contains 17 residues. Germline CDR1 reads SGDLS; CDR2 reads YYNGEE. Here the CDR3 reads CASSVHTSWREGNEQFF. The DNA for the CDR3 is TGTGCCAGCAGCGTACACACGAGTTGGCGGGAGGGGAATGAGCAGTTCTTC.

A single count supports this clone. CDR3 sequence (DNA): TGCGCCAGCACCCAAACCGGGATCCAAGAGACCCAGTACTTC. Encoded protein: CASTQTGIQETQYF. V and J are TRBV5-1 and TRBJ2-5; tentative D call: TRBD2 (5 bases). CDR3 length: 14 amino acids. V was pared by 6 bases and J by 1 base, with 13 bases between. Per the germline V gene, CDR1 is SGHRS and CDR2 is YFSETQ.

This clone occurred a few times. This rearrangement joins TRBV27 to TRBJ1-5; D unresolved. Per germline, CDR1 MNHEY and CDR2 SMNVEV (reference sequence). The V end was cut by 5 bases, the J end by 2 bases, with 7 bases between. CDR3 length: 13 amino acids. The CDR3 sequence is CASSPVGNQPQHF. The CDR3 bases are TGTGCCAGCAGTCCAGTCGGCAATCAGCCCCAGCATTTT.

The chain is built from TRBV25-1 and TRBJ2-4; D call uncertain. In germline, CDR1 is MGHDK, CDR2 SYGVNS. CDR3 length: 14 amino acids. Trimming removed 3 bases from V and 9 bases from J, with 15 bases in between. The DNA of the CDR3 is TGTGCCAGCAGTGATCGGCAGAGTAATAGCATTCAGTACTTC. Translation gives CASSDRQSNSIQYF.

In DNA, the CDR3 is TGTGCCAGCAGTTTTGAGACGGCGTGGGGTAATTCACCCCTCCACTTT. This sequence encodes CASSFETAWGNSPLHF. This chain uses TRBV27 with TRBJ1-6; no clear D. The CDR3 covers 16 residues. CDR1 is MNHEY, CDR2 SMNVEV, per germline (reference sequence). The V end lost 3 bases, the J end lost 6 bases, and 15 bases lay between the germline ends.

The chain recombines TRBV28 with TRBJ1-2; 8 nucleotides match TRBD1. With V trimmed by 3 bases and J by 7 bases, 10 bases remained unmatched. The V gene's germline CDR1 is MDHEN and CDR2 SYDVKM. The CDR3 spans 15 residues. CDR3 nucleotide sequence: TGTGCCAGCAGTTTGGGACAGGCCTTTAAGGGTGGCTACACCTTC. As protein: CASSLGQAFKGGYTF.

This CDR3 reads CAWTRVAGGADTQYF. CDR3 nucleotides: TGTGCCTGGACTAGGGTAGCGGGGGGTGCAGATACGCAGTATTTT. The chain recombines TRBV30 with TRBJ2-3; 10 positions agree with TRBD2. Germline V gene sequence: CDR1 GTSNPN, CDR2 SVGIG (reference sequence). J gave up 4 bases and V 4 bases, and 8 bases lay outside the gene matches. The CDR3 loop spans 15 amino acids.

The CDR3 nucleotides read TGTGCCAGCAGCTCGACAGGTTTCAATCAGCCCCAGCATTTT. Translation gives CASSSTGFNQPQHF. The chain combines TRBV7-8 with TRBJ1-5; TRBD1 is a possible D gene (6 bases). Germline V gene data show CDR1 as SGHVS and CDR2 as FQNEAQ. V was shortened by 4 bases and J by 3 bases, with 10 bases between the two germline ends. There are 14 residues in the CDR3.

This sequence joins TRBV19 and TRBJ1-1; TRBD1 aligns across 12 bases. This CDR3 is 15 amino acids long. V was pared by 6 bases and J by 6 bases, with 8 bases of the junction left unmatched. The germline CDR1 and CDR2 sequences are LNHDA and SQIVND (reference sequence). DNA for the CDR3: TGTGCCAGTAGGGGGGACAGGGGGCGCGCGGCTGAAGCTTTCTTT. This codes for CASRGDRGRAAEAFF.

The rearrangement joins TRBV10-1 to TRBJ1-1; D is uncertain. The CDR3 covers 13 residues. Germline V lookup: CDR1 WNHNN, CDR2 SYGVQD (reference sequence). Trimming pared 6 bases from V and 0 bases from J, leaving 8 bases between. In DNA form, the CDR3 reads TGCGCCAGCAGGGCCCACTTGAACACTGAAGCTTTCTTT. Translation gives CASRAHLNTEAFF.

V gene TRBV30 combines with J gene TRBJ2-5, with D perhaps assigned TRBD1 or TRBD2 (5 bases each). Per germline, CDR1 GTSNPN and CDR2 SVGIG (reference sequence). The CDR3 is 12 residues long. Trimming left V 5 bases short and J 3 bases short, with 10 bases between. The CDR3 nucleotides are TGTGCCTGGGGGGGAGTAAAAGAGACCCAGTACTTC. Protein: CAWGGVKETQYF.

The rearrangement joins TRBV29-1 to TRBJ2-2; TRBD1 agrees at 11 bases. CDR3 length: 15 amino acids. Per the germline V gene, CDR1 is SQVTM and CDR2 is ANQGSEA. Trimming removed 6 bases from V and 6 bases from J; junction bases left unmatched: 9. The DNA of the CDR3 is TGCAGCGTCAAAAACCGGGACAGGGGGTCCGGGGAGCTGTTTTTT. This gives the protein CSVKNRDRGSGELFF.

This clone was observed a single time. The rearrangement uses TRBV5-4 and TRBJ2-7; 9 bases line up with TRBD2. CDR3 length equals 17 residues. Germline V gives CDR1 SGHNT, CDR2 YYREEE (reference sequence). J was trimmed by 6 bases and V by 0 bases; bases with no gene match: 13. The CDR3 DNA reads TGTGCCAGCAGCTTGGGGCGCGCGGGAGGGTTTCTTAGCGAGCAGTACTTC. Residues: CASSLGRAGGFLSEQYF.

V usage is TRBV6-5 and J usage is TRBJ2-5, with D unclear. This CDR3 has 11 residues. Germline CDR1 MNHEY, CDR2 SVGAGI. V lost 2 bases, J lost 7 bases, and 5 bases lay in between. CDR3 bases: TGTGCCAGCAGTTACGGTGGGACCCAGTACTTC. Protein: CASSYGGTQYF.

This clone was observed a single time. This sequence joins TRBV28 and TRBJ1-2, with D unresolved. Trimming left V 5 bases short and J 2 bases short, with 9 bases between. The CDR3 spans 13 residues. The germline V gene encodes CDR1 MDHEN and CDR2 SYDVKM. CDR3 sequence: CASSETVNYGYTF. CDR3 nucleotides: TGTGCCAGCAGTGAGACCGTCAACTATGGCTACACCTTC.

This chain joins TRBV5-1 and TRBJ2-3, with 15 positions matching TRBD2. V dropped 4 bases and J dropped 6; count of bases not matched to a gene: 6. The CDR3 is 16 amino acids. Germline CDR1 SGHRS, CDR2 YFSETQ. As DNA, the CDR3 is TGCGCCAGCAGCCCGGGGACTAGCGGGGGGTTGGATACGCAGTATTTT. As protein: CASSPGTSGGLDTQYF.

The chain combines TRBV4-2 with TRBJ2-7; the match to TRBD1 covers 10 bases. The CDR3 has 19 amino acids. The V gene's germline CDR1 is LGHNA and CDR2 YNFKEQ. J gave up 3 bases and V 0 bases, and 14 bases lay outside the gene matches. CDR3 in amino acids: CASSQEPASGTGAFYEQYF. The CDR3, as DNA: TGTGCCAGCAGCCAAGAACCAGCTTCCGGGACAGGGGCTTTCTACGAGCAGTACTTC.